Presented here are 3 T cell receptor beta chains from one specimen sequenced in a study of cytomegalovirus exposure and HLA in healthy donors. PCR employed 60 Vbeta and 13 Jbeta primers. This table comes from immunoSEQ multiplex PCR, and its TCRdb copy is limited to in-frame clones, with some not included. The sample has about 120,000 clones, around three quarters seen once. Sequenced input: PBMCs. The receptors were gathered from a young man in good health and CMV-seropositive.

The chain's CDR3 is CASSLFGGDYGYTF. Here the CDR3 DNA reads TGTGCCAGCAGCTTGTTCGGAGGGGACTATGGCTACACCTTC. The genes are TRBV7-6 and TRBJ1-2; perhaps TRBD1 as D (5 bases). Germline assignment: CDR1 SGHVS and CDR2 FNYEAQ. This CDR3 has 14 residues. The V end lost 3 bases, the J end lost 3 bases, and 11 bases lay between the germline ends.

The V call is TRBV18, the J call TRBJ2-7, with D possibly matching TRBD1 (5 bases). This CDR3 spans 13 amino acids. Germline CDR1 reads KGHSH; CDR2 reads LQKENI. V gave up 7 bases and J gave up 6 bases, with 16 bases separating them. The CDR3 protein is CASFWTPWGEQYF. DNA for the CDR3: TGTGCCAGCTTTTGGACACCCTGGGGCGAGCAGTACTTC.

V and J are TRBV4-2 and TRBJ1-3; unclear D gene. Trimming pared 0 bases from V and 7 bases from J, leaving 13 bases between. Germline V gene lookup returns CDR1 LGHNA and CDR2 YNFKEQ. CDR3 length equals 15 residues. The CDR3 sequence is CASSQERRAANTIYF. CDR3 DNA: TGTGCCAGCAGCCAAGAAAGGAGAGCCGCGAACACCATATATTTT.